A single T cell receptor beta chain is shown here with its context. Antigen unknown. The protocol was immunoSEQ multiplex PCR, while the TCRdb copy is restricted to in-frame clones and leaves out a portion. The profile shows under 25,000 clones, roughly 80% of them singletons. Per germline, CDR1 MGHDK and CDR2 SYGVNS. Losses at the gene ends were 6 bases for V and 3 bases for J; bases not matched to a gene: 7. This CDR3 has 15 amino acids. The data originate from a study of T cell responses to AZD1222 COVID-19 vaccine. Study-wide results and limits: Clonal diversity was possibly underestimated; the donors were predominantly white British and more often female. With dominance at 160-218 and 743-854, vaccine-associated CD4 TCRs spanned spike.

The specimen comprised peripheral blood, sampled 28 days after the second AZD1222 dose. This sequence joins TRBV25-1 and TRBJ2-3; 9 bases match TRBD2. The TCR was taken from an adult who received the AZD1222 COVID-19 vaccine. The CDR3 here is CASRNSGSGTDTQYF. Here the CDR3 DNA reads TGTGCCAGCAGAAATAGCGGGAGCGGTACAGATACGCAGTATTTT.